This T cell receptor (beta chain) was profiled in a study of blood T cell repertoires in COVID-19. Trimming cost V 2 bases and J 5 bases; bases outside gene matches: 3. Germline CDR1 is SEHNR and CDR2 is FQNEAQ (reference sequence). The CDR3 has 14 amino acids. Generated by immunoSEQ multiplex PCR, the TCRdb table keeps only in-frame clones and is missing some. The sample comprises 90,000 to 120,000 clones, about four fifths of which are singletons, and more than 3.5% rests with the top ten. The sequence was obtained from a woman between 65 and 79 years old with acute or convalescent COVID-19. The sequenced material came from peripheral blood. The chain recombines TRBV7-9 with TRBJ1-2; 9 nucleotides align to TRBD1. The CDR3 DNA is TGTGCCAGCAGCTTAACAGGGGGCACATATGGCTACACCTTC. It translates to CASSLTGGTYGYTF.